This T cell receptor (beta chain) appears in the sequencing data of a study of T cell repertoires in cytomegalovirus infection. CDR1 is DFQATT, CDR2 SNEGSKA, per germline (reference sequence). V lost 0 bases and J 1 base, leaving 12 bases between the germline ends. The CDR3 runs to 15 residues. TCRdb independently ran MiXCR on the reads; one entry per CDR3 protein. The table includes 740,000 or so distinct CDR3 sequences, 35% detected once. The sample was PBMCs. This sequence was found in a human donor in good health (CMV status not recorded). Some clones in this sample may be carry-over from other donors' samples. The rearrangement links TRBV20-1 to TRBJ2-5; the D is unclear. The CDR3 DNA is TGCAGTGCTAGAGACACCTCGAAGGGCCAAGAGACCCAGTACTTC. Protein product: CSARDTSKGQETQYF.